A single sample is the source of the 20 T cell receptor beta chains below, sequenced in a study of neoadjuvant nivolumab and ipilimumab in lung cancer. Profiled with immunoSEQ multiplex PCR; TCRdb holds only in-frame clones, not every one. The sample shows about 4,700 clones, 70% to 80% of them seen only once. Source: normal lung tissue adjacent to the tumor, taken after neoadjuvant nivolumab, alone or with ipilimumab, at or shortly before surgery. All receptors come from an adult with non-small cell lung cancer. Some clones in this sample may be carry-over from other donors' samples.

CDR3 loop: CAWSKTSGIVLYEQYF. As DNA, the CDR3 is TGTGCCTGGAGTAAGACTAGCGGGATCGTTCTCTACGAGCAGTACTTC. This chain links TRBV30 with TRBJ2-7; 11 bases match TRBD2. Germline-derived CDR1 and CDR2 are GTSNPN and SVGIG (reference sequence). This CDR3 has 16 residues. After removal of 2 bases from V and 3 bases from J, the junction contained 9 bases not matched to a gene.

This rearrangement joins TRBV28 to TRBJ2-3, with TRBD2 identical over 7 bases. CDR1 is MDHEN, CDR2 SYDVKM, per germline. The CDR3 totals 15 residues. The J segment lost 5 bases and the V segment lost 2 bases, leaving 7 bases of the junction unmatched. CDR3 loop: CASSLTAGVGDTQYF. As DNA, the CDR3 is TGTGCCAGCAGTTTAACGGCGGGAGTGGGAGATACGCAGTATTTT.

The chain links TRBV28 to TRBJ2-4; 8 bases map to TRBD1. The V gene's germline CDR1 is MDHEN and CDR2 SYDVKM. J lost 3 bases, V lost 5 bases, and 3 bases had no gene match. The CDR3 extends over 14 amino acids. For the CDR3, the DNA is TGTGCCAGCAGTGTACAGGGGGACAAAAACATTCAGTACTTC. This translates into CASSVQGDKNIQYF.

This clone was picked up one time. The chain carries TRBV11-2 and TRBJ2-2, with D uncertain. The V end lost 5 bases, the J end lost 8 bases, and 12 bases lay between the germline ends. The CDR3 length is 13 residues. Germline V gives CDR1 SGHAT, CDR2 FQNNGV. This CDR3 reads CASSRQWTGELFF. DNA for the CDR3: TGTGCCAGCAGCCGGCAATGGACGGGGGAGCTGTTTTTT.

This chain uses TRBV9 with TRBJ2-5; D ambiguous. V shed 2 bases and J shed 0 bases, with 8 bases lying between them. Germline lookup yields CDR1 SGDLS and CDR2 YYNGEE. The CDR3 covers 14 residues. This CDR3 is CASSVLGNQETQYF. CDR3 coding DNA: TGTGCCAGCAGCGTCCTGGGGAACCAAGAGACCCAGTACTTC.

V gene TRBV6-6 combines with J gene TRBJ2-7; D is tentatively TRBD1 or TRBD2 (6 bases each). Per germline, CDR1 MNHNY and CDR2 SVGAGI (reference sequence). V shed 5 bases and J shed 5 bases, with 16 bases lying between them. The CDR3 is made up of 14 amino acids. This CDR3 reads CASSPLGGQDEQYF. CDR3 sequence (DNA): TGTGCCAGCAGTCCCCTGGGGGGACAAGACGAGCAGTACTTC.

The chain joins TRBV9 to TRBJ2-6, with TRBD2 matching 13 bases. CDR1 is SGDLS and CDR2 is YYNGEE in the germline V gene. The CDR3 sequence is 18 residues long. The trim removed 4 bases at V and 4 bases at J, leaving 8 bases unmatched. In DNA form, the CDR3 reads TGTGCCAGCAGCCCGCGACTAGCGGGAGGATCCGGGGCCAACGTCCTGACTTTC. Translating it yields CASSPRLAGGSGANVLTF.

This rearrangement joins TRBV4-2 to TRBJ2-6, with D perhaps TRBD2 (5 bases). The germline CDR1 and CDR2 sequences are LGHNA and YNFKEQ. The CDR3 spans 15 residues. V lost 7 bases, J lost 1 base, and 11 bases lay in between. The chain's CDR3 is CASTLGDSGANVLTF. CDR3 DNA: TGTGCCAGCACACTAGGAGATTCTGGGGCCAACGTCCTGACTTTC.

The sample holds a few counts of this clone. The chain carries TRBV6-1 and TRBJ2-3; D not resolved. The CDR3 is 15 amino acids. The V gene lost 3 bases and the J gene lost 0 bases, with 10 bases spanning the gap. The germline gives CDR1 MNHNS, CDR2 SASEGT. In DNA form, the CDR3 reads TGTGCCAGCAGTGATTGGGCCGGCAGCACAGATACGCAGTATTTT. Encoded protein: CASSDWAGSTDTQYF.

The rearrangement uses TRBV5-1 and TRBJ1-1; weak D call: TRBD1 (5 bases). The CDR3 has 13 amino acids. Per the germline V gene, CDR1 is SGHRS and CDR2 is YFSETQ. V shed 4 bases and J shed 8 bases, with 15 bases lying between them. CDR3 protein: CASSQSQGGEAFF. The CDR3 DNA is TGCGCCAGCAGCCAGTCCCAGGGAGGCGAAGCTTTCTTT.

The chain employs TRBV6-6 and TRBJ1-5; D is uncertain. This CDR3 contains 15 residues. CDR1 and CDR2 from the germline V gene are MNHNY and SVGAGI (reference sequence). The germline V and J ends were trimmed by 9 bases and 3 bases, with 18 bases remaining between them. In DNA, the CDR3 is TGTGCCAGTGCTGAGGTGAGTGGCGTCAATCAGCCCCAGCATTTT. Its translation is CASAEVSGVNQPQHF.

V gene TRBV2 combines with J gene TRBJ2-3, with 12 bases identical to TRBD2. Per germline, CDR1 SNHLY and CDR2 FYNNEI. J gave up 5 bases and V 4 bases, and 4 bases lay outside the gene matches. This CDR3 is built from 15 residues. For the CDR3, the DNA is TGTGCCAGCAGTGGACTAGCGGGAGAACGAGATACGCAGTATTTT. The encoded protein is CASSGLAGERDTQYF.

This chain uses TRBV19 with TRBJ1-1, with no clear D. V was shortened by 2 bases and J by 5 bases, with 9 bases between the two germline ends. This CDR3 is built from 13 residues. The germline V gene encodes CDR1 LNHDA and CDR2 SQIVND (reference sequence). CDR3 coding DNA: TGTGCCAGTAGTATATCCCGAGGGACTGAAGCTTTCTTT. Residues: CASSISRGTEAFF.

The V and J genes are TRBV5-1 and TRBJ1-1, with D uncertain. V dropped 2 bases and J dropped 0 bases, with 5 bases sitting between them. The germline CDR1 and CDR2 sequences are SGHRS and YFSETQ. The CDR3 loop spans 13 amino acids. The CDR3 here is CASSFELNTEAFF. The DNA of the CDR3 is TGCGCCAGCAGCTTCGAGTTGAACACTGAAGCTTTCTTT.

The chain has TRBV7-9 and TRBJ1-1; perhaps TRBD1 as D (5 bases). V lost 5 bases and J lost 2, with 12 bases in between. Germline V gene data show CDR1 as SEHNR and CDR2 as FQNEAQ (reference sequence). This CDR3 comprises 14 residues. CDR3 sequence: CASSPEGTNTEAFF. The CDR3 DNA follows: TGTGCCAGCAGCCCGGAAGGGACTAACACTGAAGCTTTCTTT.

The chain carries TRBV2 and TRBJ2-1; possibly TRBD2 for D (5 bases). The CDR3 consists of 15 residues. The ends were cut back, 6 bases at V and 0 bases at J, with 12 bases in the middle. Germline values: CDR1 SNHLY, CDR2 FYNNEI. The CDR3 nucleotides are TGTGCCAGCAGCGATCGGACTTACTCCTACAATGAGCAGTTCTTC. This sequence encodes CASSDRTYSYNEQFF.

The V and J genes are TRBV19 and TRBJ1-2; weak D call: TRBD1 (5 bases). This CDR3 spans 13 amino acids. The V gene lost 5 bases and the J gene lost 8 bases, with 15 bases spanning the gap. Germline CDR1 LNHDA, CDR2 SQIVND (reference sequence). CDR3 DNA sequence: TGTGCCAGTAGTCCCCAGGGAATGGACGGCTACACCTTC. Translating it yields CASSPQGMDGYTF. The full variable domain, with the rest looked up from reference TRBV19 and TRBJ1-2, is DGGITQSPKYLFRKEGQNVTLSCEQNLNHDAMYWYRQDPGQGLRLIYYSQIVNDFQKGDIAEGYSVSREKKESFPLTVTSAQKNPTAFYLCASSPQGMDGYTFGSGTRLTVV.

This chain connects TRBV11-2 to TRBJ1-5; unclear D gene. Trimming removed 1 base from V and 2 bases from J, with 9 bases in between. The V gene's germline CDR1 is SGHAT and CDR2 FQNNGV. The CDR3 runs 15 residues. The CDR3 DNA sequence: TGTGCCAGCAGCTTAGCCGCTGGGGGCAATCAGCCCCAGCATTTT. Translated, it gives CASSLAAGGNQPQHF.

This clone was counted only a few times. The CDR3 nucleotides are TGTGCCAGCAGCCCAACAGAGGGGGGTTGGAACAATGAGCAGTTCTTC. Translated: CASSPTEGGWNNEQFF. The chain uses TRBV14 and TRBJ2-1; the D gene could be TRBD1 or TRBD2 (6 bases each). Deletions cut 4 bases from V and 5 bases from J, with 18 bases between. Germline V gene data show CDR1 as SGHDN and CDR2 as FVKESK. The CDR3 is made up of 16 amino acids.

V usage is TRBV7-9 and J usage is TRBJ1-1; D not certain. The CDR3 is 15 residues long. CDR1 is SEHNR, CDR2 FQNEAQ, per germline (reference sequence). Trimming took off 5 bases at V and 3 bases at J, with 16 bases between the two ends. CDR3 residues: CASSIELRFYTEAFF. The DNA of the CDR3 is TGTGCCAGCAGCATAGAACTAAGGTTCTACACTGAAGCTTTCTTT. Looking up the rest from reference TRBV7-9 and TRBJ1-1 gives the full variable domain: DTGVSQNPRHKITKRGQNVTFRCDPISEHNRLYWYRQTLGQGPEFLTYFQNEAQLEKSRLLSDRFSAERPKGSFSTLEIQRTEQGDSAMYLCASSIELRFYTEAFFGQGTRLTVV.